This record concerns one TCR beta chain sequence. Its ends do not fully match the called genes, so a read error is possible. The entry originates in a study of blood T cell repertoires in COVID-19. Study as a whole: Whether acute or convalescent, the COVID-19 samples came from the United States, Italy and Spain. From T cells, B-cell-depleted T cells, or PBMCs came the material, which was cDNA or gDNA.

In the original analysis: For nucleated cells, counts were estimated from reference gene primer amplification. Method: immunoSEQ multiplex PCR; TCRdb's copy keeps in-frame clones and lacks some. The V and J calls and clone size come from that table; D and trimming were worked out from the DNA. The sample has about 200,000 clones; around 80% are singletons. Material: peripheral blood. The receptor was derived from a woman between 65 and 79 years old with acute or convalescent COVID-19.

The CDR3 DNA reads as TGTGCTAGCAGCTTTACTAGCAGCGGGGAGCTGTTTTTT. It yields the protein CASSFTSSGELFF. The chain uses TRBV7-7 and TRBJ2-2, with D possibly matching TRBD2 (6 bases). Germline CDR1 is SSHAT and CDR2 is FNYEAQ (reference sequence). CDR3 length: 13 amino acids. Together with reference TRBV7-7 and TRBJ2-2, the CDR3 gives the full variable domain: GAGVSQSPRYKVTKRGQDVTLRCDPISSHATLYWYQQALGQGPEFLTYFNYEAQPDKSGLPSDRFSAERPEGSISTLTIQRTEQRDSAMYRCASSFTSSGELFFGEGSRLTVL.